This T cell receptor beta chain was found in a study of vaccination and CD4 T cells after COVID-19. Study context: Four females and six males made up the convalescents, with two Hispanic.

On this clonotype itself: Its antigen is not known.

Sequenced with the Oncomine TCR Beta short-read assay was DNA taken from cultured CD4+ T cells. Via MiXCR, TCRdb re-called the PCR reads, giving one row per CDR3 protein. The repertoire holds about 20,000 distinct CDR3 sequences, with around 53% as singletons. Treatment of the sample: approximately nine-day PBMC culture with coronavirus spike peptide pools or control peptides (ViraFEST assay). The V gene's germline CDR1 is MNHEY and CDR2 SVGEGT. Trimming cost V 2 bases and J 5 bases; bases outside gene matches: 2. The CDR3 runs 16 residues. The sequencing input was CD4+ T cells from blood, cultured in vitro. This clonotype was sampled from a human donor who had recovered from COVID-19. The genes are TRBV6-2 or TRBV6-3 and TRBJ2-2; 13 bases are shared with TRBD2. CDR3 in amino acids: CASSYLGLAGTGELFF. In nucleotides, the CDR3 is TGTGCCAGCAGTTACCTGGGACTAGCGGGGACCGGGGAGCTGTTTTTT.